The 20 T cell receptor beta chains below come from one sample, sequenced in a study of blood T cell repertoires in COVID-19. Sequencing used immunoSEQ multiplex PCR; TCRdb keeps in-frame clones, though not all of them. The table shows 400,000 to 450,000 clones, with over 75% occurring only once. What was sequenced was peripheral blood. The source is a middle-aged woman with COVID-19, enrolled during active disease.

The rearrangement links TRBV11-1 to TRBJ2-3; 8 bases match TRBD2. Trimming cost V 5 bases and J 4 bases; bases outside gene matches: 8. CDR1 is SGHAT, CDR2 FQDESV, per germline (reference sequence). This CDR3 spans 15 amino acids. CDR3 coding DNA: TGTGCCAGCAGCGTCACTAGCGGAGGCGCAGATACGCAGTATTTT. As protein: CASSVTSGGADTQYF.

This clone has a single count. V usage is TRBV7-6 and J usage is TRBJ1-1; D is possibly TRBD1 (5 bases). The CDR3 has 17 amino acids. CDR1 and CDR2 from the germline V gene are SGHVS and FNYEAQ. The V end was cut by 6 bases, the J end by 0 bases, with 20 bases between. The CDR3 spells CASSSGGQGRMNTEAFF. The CDR3, as DNA: TGTGCCAGCAGTTCAGGAGGGCAGGGACGCATGAACACTGAAGCTTTCTTT.

The CDR3 region is CAIRNREEDYGYTF. The DNA for the CDR3 is TGTGCCATCAGAAACAGAGAAGAAGACTATGGCTACACCTTC. This rearrangement joins TRBV10-3 to TRBJ1-2; D remains ambiguous. Trimming took 6 bases from V and 3 from J, leaving 14 bases between them. Germline-derived CDR1 and CDR2 are ENHRY and SYGVKD. The CDR3 consists of 14 residues.

The J gene is TRBJ2-7, the V gene TRBV19, with D possibly being TRBD2 (6 bases). The CDR3 loop spans 15 amino acids. The germline V gene encodes CDR1 LNHDA and CDR2 SQIVND (reference sequence). Trimming cost V 5 bases and J 4 bases, with 18 bases left between them. Here the CDR3 DNA reads TGTGCCAGTAGTTCAAAGCGGACTAACCGGTACGAGCAGTACTTC. The encoded protein is CASSSKRTNRYEQYF.

The chain uses TRBV27 and TRBJ2-1; the D gene is possibly TRBD1 (5 bases). The CDR3 consists of 12 residues. Germline V gene lookup returns CDR1 MNHEY and CDR2 SMNVEV (reference sequence). V lost 3 bases and J 8 bases, leaving 8 bases between the germline ends. The CDR3 loop reads CASSFRAHEQFF. For the CDR3, the DNA is TGTGCCAGCAGTTTCAGGGCTCATGAGCAGTTCTTC.

This chain uses TRBV7-9 with TRBJ1-1; D uncertain. The CDR3 is 15 residues long. The germline V gene has CDR1 SEHNR and CDR2 FQNEAQ (reference sequence). Trimming left V 5 bases short and J 8 bases short, with 21 bases between. This CDR3 reads CASSLPVRSTEEAFF. The CDR3 nucleotides read TGTGCCAGCAGCCTTCCCGTTAGGAGTACCGAAGAAGCTTTCTTT.

This chain connects TRBV28 to TRBJ2-7; 8 nucleotides agree with TRBD1. V lost 7 bases, J lost 1 base, and 6 bases stayed unmatched. CDR1 is MDHEN, CDR2 SYDVKM, per germline. The CDR3 totals 14 residues. This CDR3 reads CASKDTGGSYEQYF. CDR3 DNA sequence: TGTGCCAGCAAAGACACAGGGGGGTCCTACGAGCAGTACTTC.

The chain links TRBV19 to TRBJ1-4; the match to TRBD1 covers 7 bases. Trimming at V came to 6 bases and at J to 11 bases, leaving 15 bases not matched to a gene. CDR3 length equals 15 residues. The germline V gene has CDR1 LNHDA and CDR2 SQIVND (reference sequence). The CDR3 reads CASSQGDGGVRKLFF. CDR3 sequence (DNA): TGTGCCAGTAGCCAGGGGGACGGCGGCGTGCGTAAACTGTTTTTT.

The chain employs TRBV28 and TRBJ1-2; 9 bases are shared with TRBD1. The V segment lost 7 bases and the J segment 4 bases; nucleotides outside the gene matches: 10. The CDR3 covers 15 residues. Germline CDR1 and CDR2: MDHEN and SYDVKM. CDR3 in DNA: TGTGCCAGCACTAGCTCGGACAGGGGCTTCTATGGCTACACCTTC. It yields the protein CASTSSDRGFYGYTF.

CDR3 DNA sequence: TGTGCCAGCAGCTCGGACAGGGAGGAGACCCAGTACTTC. Protein: CASSSDREETQYF. This chain joins TRBV7-2 and TRBJ2-5, with TRBD1 matching over 8 bases. This CDR3 is built from 13 residues. Trimming cost V 4 bases and J 5 bases; bases outside gene matches: 3. Germline V lookup: CDR1 SGHTA, CDR2 FQGNSA.

J is TRBJ2-2 and V is TRBV27; possible D gene TRBD1, 6 bases. Between the trimmed V and J ends, which lost 5 bases and 6 bases, there was a span of 19 bases. In germline, CDR1 is MNHEY, CDR2 SMNVEV (reference sequence). The CDR3 spans 16 residues. The DNA for the CDR3 is TGTGCCAGCAGTGATTACTACAGGGTTAAGGCCGGGGAGCTGTTTTTT. It is translated as CASSDYYRVKAGELFF.

This chain uses TRBV25-1 with TRBJ2-5, with 9 bases identical to TRBD2. CDR1 MGHDK and CDR2 SYGVNS come from the germline V gene. With 4 bases clipped from V and 4 bases from J, the junction kept 10 bases outside the gene matches. The length of the CDR3 is 16 residues. The CDR3 bases are TGTGCCAGCAGTGTGGCTGGCGGGAGGGCCGGAGAGACCCAGTACTTC. This codes for CASSVAGGRAGETQYF.

A few counts support this clone. The chain carries TRBV30 and TRBJ1-4; D perhaps matches TRBD1 (5 bases). CDR1 and CDR2 from the germline V gene are GTSNPN and SVGIG (reference sequence). The CDR3 extends over 14 amino acids. With 6 bases removed from V and 8 bases from J, the gap between germline ends came to 19 bases. CDR3 residues: CACSTGGVGEKLFF. In nucleotides, the CDR3 is TGTGCCTGTTCCACCGGGGGGGTTGGAGAAAAACTGTTTTTT. The full variable domain, in which reference TRBV30 and TRBJ1-4 provide the parts outside the CDR3, is SQTIHQWPATLVQPVGSPLSLECTVEGTSNPNLYWYRQAAGRGLQLLFYSVGIGQISSEVPQNLSASRPQDRQFILSSKKLLLSDSGFYLCACSTGGVGEKLFFGSGTQLSVL.

The chain employs TRBV3-1 (or the pseudogene TRBV3-2) and TRBJ2-6; D not resolved. From germline, CDR1 is LGHDT and CDR2 YNNKEL (reference sequence). V lost 1 base, J lost 0 bases, and 4 bases lay in between. CDR3 size: 15 residues. CDR3 nucleotide sequence: TGTGCCAGCAGCCAAGCAGTCTCTGGGGCCAACGTCCTGACTTTC. Amino acids: CASSQAVSGANVLTF.

This clone appeared a few times. The V and J genes are TRBV12-3 or TRBV12-4 and TRBJ2-7; D perhaps matches TRBD1 (6 bases). The CDR3 sequence is 11 residues long. The V and J ends lost 4 bases and 5 bases respectively, with 6 bases between them. The CDR3 loop reads CASSYRDEQYF. The CDR3 nucleotides read TGTGCCAGCAGTTACAGGGACGAGCAGTACTTC.

The chain carries TRBV4-2 and TRBJ2-7, with 11 nucleotides matching TRBD2. Germline values: CDR1 LGHNA, CDR2 YNFKEQ. V was clipped by 3 bases and J by 5 bases; unmatched bases: 3. The CDR3 sequence is 14 residues long. The CDR3 loop is CASSQQTSGDEQYF. Here the CDR3 DNA reads TGTGCCAGCAGCCAGCAGACTAGCGGGGACGAGCAGTACTTC.

The chain links TRBV28 to TRBJ1-5, with 7 positions matching TRBD1. The trim removed 6 bases at V and 4 bases at J, leaving 6 bases unmatched. This CDR3 region has 14 residues. Germline CDR1 MDHEN, CDR2 SYDVKM. The CDR3 DNA reads TGTGCCAGCAGGGAGACAGGGAAGAATCAGCCCCAGCATTTT. It encodes CASRETGKNQPQHF.

The J gene is TRBJ2-7, the V gene TRBV10-3, with D possibly being TRBD2 (6 bases). This CDR3 comprises 16 residues. CDR1 is ENHRY and CDR2 is SYGVKD in the germline V gene. The V end lost 7 bases, the J end lost 0 bases, and 19 bases lay between the germline ends. The CDR3 sequence is CAIMKAESGSSYEQYF. In nucleotides, the CDR3 is TGTGCCATCATGAAGGCCGAATCCGGGAGCTCCTACGAGCAGTACTTC.

DNA of the CDR3: TGTGCCAGCGCGGCCGGGGGGCCAGGCACAGATACGCAGTATTTT. Translation: CASAAGGPGTDTQYF. The chain is built from TRBV28 and TRBJ2-3; D is perhaps TRBD2 (7 bases). This CDR3 is built from 15 residues. Trimming removed 8 bases at V and 1 base at J, with 16 bases between. From germline, CDR1 is MDHEN and CDR2 SYDVKM.

This clone was detected only once. The rearrangement links TRBV5-5 to TRBJ2-2, with D possibly matching TRBD1 (5 bases). Germline V lookup: CDR1 SGHKS, CDR2 YYEKEE (reference sequence). The CDR3 is made up of 17 amino acids. The V end lost 0 bases, the J end lost 4 bases, and 16 bases lay between the germline ends. The CDR3: CASSLALQAWGTGELFF. CDR3 in DNA: TGTGCCAGCAGCTTGGCCCTACAGGCTTGGGGCACCGGGGAGCTGTTTTTT.